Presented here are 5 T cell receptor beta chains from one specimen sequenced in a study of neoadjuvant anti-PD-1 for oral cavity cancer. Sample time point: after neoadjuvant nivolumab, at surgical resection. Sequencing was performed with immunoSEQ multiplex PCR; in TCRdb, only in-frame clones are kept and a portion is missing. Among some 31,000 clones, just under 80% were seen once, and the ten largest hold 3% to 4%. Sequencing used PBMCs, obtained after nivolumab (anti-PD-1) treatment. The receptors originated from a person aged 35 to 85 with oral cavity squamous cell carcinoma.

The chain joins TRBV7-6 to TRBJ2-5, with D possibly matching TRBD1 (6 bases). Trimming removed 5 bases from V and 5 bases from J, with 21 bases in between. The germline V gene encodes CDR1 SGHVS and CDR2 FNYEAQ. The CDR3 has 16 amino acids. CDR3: CASSRLPGAGWETQYF. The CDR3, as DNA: TGTGCCAGCAGCCGCCTCCCAGGGGCAGGGTGGGAGACCCAGTACTTC.

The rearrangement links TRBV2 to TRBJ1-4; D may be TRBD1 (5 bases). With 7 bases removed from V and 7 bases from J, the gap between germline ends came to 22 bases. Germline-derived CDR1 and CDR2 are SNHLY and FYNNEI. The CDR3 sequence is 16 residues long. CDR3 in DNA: TGTGCCAGCACTCCCAGGGCGCGAGCCGAGGGTGAAAAACTGTTTTTT. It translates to CASTPRARAEGEKLFF.

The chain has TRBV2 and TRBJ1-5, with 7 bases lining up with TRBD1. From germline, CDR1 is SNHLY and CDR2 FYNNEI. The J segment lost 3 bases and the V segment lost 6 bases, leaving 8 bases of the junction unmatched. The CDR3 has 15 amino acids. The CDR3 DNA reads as TGTGCCAGCAGGGGGAGGACAGGTCACAATCAGCCCCAGCATTTT. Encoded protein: CASRGRTGHNQPQHF.

CDR3 residues: CASSQDWSPAGGRTDTQYF. The CDR3 nucleotides are TGCGCCAGCAGCCAAGATTGGTCTCCAGCGGGGGGTCGCACAGATACGCAGTATTTT. The chain is built from TRBV4-3 and TRBJ2-3; TRBD2 matches 9 bases. CDR3 length: 19 amino acids. Germline assignment: CDR1 LGHNA and CDR2 YSLEER. With V trimmed by 0 bases and J by 1 base, 11 bases remained unmatched.

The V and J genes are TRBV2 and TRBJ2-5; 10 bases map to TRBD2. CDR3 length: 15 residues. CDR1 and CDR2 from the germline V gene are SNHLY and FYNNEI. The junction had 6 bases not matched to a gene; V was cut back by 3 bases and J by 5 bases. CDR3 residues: CASSDRERGGETQYF. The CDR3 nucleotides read TGTGCCAGCAGTGACAGGGAGCGGGGGGGCGAGACCCAGTACTTC.